This T cell receptor beta chain stems from a study of vaccination and CD4 T cells after COVID-19. The treatment: approximately nine-day PBMC culture with coronavirus spike peptide pools or control peptides (ViraFEST assay). The unexposed donor's CD4+ T cells were collected before the COVID-19 pandemic (2011-2018). In its sample, this clonotype was seen a few times. Its antigen is unidentified. Per germline, CDR1 LGHNA and CDR2 YNFKEQ. This CDR3 is 16 amino acids long. Trimming took 0 bases from V and 4 from J; bases not matched to a gene: 1. Cultured CD4+ T-cell DNA underwent Oncomine TCR Beta short-read sequencing. DNA came from CD4+ T cells after culture. One entry per CDR3 protein, called by TCRdb with MiXCR from the PCR reads. Seen here are around 10,000 distinct CDR3 sequences, 32% observed once, and the top ten hold roughly 14%.

This chain links TRBV4-2 with TRBJ2-1, with 12 bases matching TRBD2. Sequenced input: CD4+ T cells from blood, cultured in vitro. This sequence was found in a human donor in good health. In nucleotides, the CDR3 is TGTGCCAGCAGCCAAGATGGGACTAGCGGGTACAATGAGCAGTTCTTC. Protein: CASSQDGTSGYNEQFF.